Listed here are 21 T cell receptor beta chains from one sample, sequenced in a study of blood T cell repertoires in COVID-19. TCRdb keeps only in-frame clones here, not all; method: immunoSEQ multiplex PCR. The sample has about 88,000 clones, 88% seen once. The sample was peripheral blood. Source of these receptors: an older man with acute or convalescent COVID-19.

Here the CDR3 DNA reads TGCGCCAGCAGCTGGGGACAGCAGAACACTGAAGCTTTCTTT. Translation gives CASSWGQQNTEAFF. This chain joins TRBV5-1 and TRBJ1-1; TRBD1 agrees at 7 bases. The ends lost 3 bases at V and 1 base at J; junction bases unmatched: 3. Germline V CDR1 and CDR2: SGHRS, YFSETQ. The CDR3 sequence is 14 residues long. The entire variable domain, with the rest obtained from reference TRBV5-1 and TRBJ1-1, is as follows: KAGVTQTPRYLIKTRGQQVTLSCSPISGHRSVSWYQQTPGQGLQFLFEYFSETQRNKGNFPGRFSGRQFSNSRSEMNVSTLELGDSALYLCASSWGQQNTEAFFGQGTRLTVV.

The chain is built from TRBV4-2 and TRBJ1-6, with TRBD1 matching over 7 bases. The CDR3 consists of 14 residues. The V gene's germline CDR1 is LGHNA and CDR2 YNFKEQ. V shed 1 base, J shed 7 bases, and the junction held 1 base outside the gene matches. In DNA, the CDR3 is TGTGCCAGCAGCCAAGCGACAGGGAATTCACCCCTCCACTTT. Translated, it gives CASSQATGNSPLHF.

V gene TRBV7-2 combines with J gene TRBJ2-7; 7 bases line up with TRBD2. Germline lookup yields CDR1 SGHTA and CDR2 FQGNSA. This CDR3 contains 14 residues. The J segment lost 3 bases and the V segment lost 7 bases, leaving 9 bases of the junction unmatched. CDR3 coding DNA: TGTGCCAGCAATTTGGGGGGGGGACGCTACGAGCAGTACTTC. Translation: CASNLGGGRYEQYF.

The J gene is TRBJ1-2, the V gene TRBV30; D is perhaps TRBD1 (5 bases). Germline CDR1 and CDR2: GTSNPN and SVGIG (reference sequence). The CDR3 extends over 14 amino acids. Deletions cut 0 bases from V and 7 bases from J, with 15 bases between. CDR3 protein: CAWSVRGGESGYTF. The CDR3 DNA sequence: TGTGCCTGGAGTGTACGCGGGGGGGAGAGTGGCTACACCTTC.

This chain links TRBV15 with TRBJ2-3; 14 bases fit TRBD2. Germline V gene data show CDR1 as LNHNV and CDR2 as YYDKDF (reference sequence). CDR3 length: 18 residues. Unmatched junction bases numbered 14, after V lost 8 bases and J lost 4 bases. The CDR3 loop is CATARTTSGRAGADTQYF. In DNA form, the CDR3 reads TGTGCCACCGCTCGGACGACTAGCGGGAGGGCCGGGGCAGATACGCAGTATTTT.

The chain recombines TRBV2 with TRBJ2-5; a possible D gene is TRBD2 (6 bases). This CDR3 is 13 amino acids long. In germline, CDR1 is SNHLY, CDR2 FYNNEI. V was shortened by 4 bases and J by 1 base, with 7 bases between the two germline ends. CDR3 bases: TGTGCCAGCAGTGTGGGAGGCCAAGAGACCCAGTACTTC. It specifies CASSVGGQETQYF.

The chain uses TRBV2 and TRBJ2-2; D is uncertain. Looked up from germline, CDR1 is SNHLY and CDR2 is FYNNEI. V lost 3 bases and J lost 4, with 9 bases in between. This CDR3 contains 14 residues. CDR3 protein: CASSDRQATGELFF. Here the CDR3 DNA reads TGTGCCAGCAGTGATAGGCAGGCCACCGGGGAGCTGTTTTTT.

A single count supports this clone. The V gene is TRBV7-3, the J gene TRBJ2-3, with 10 positions matching TRBD2. V lost 4 bases and J lost 9; bases outside the gene matches: 25. Germline loops: CDR1 SGHTA, CDR2 FQGTGA. This CDR3 contains 20 residues. CDR3 sequence (DNA): TGTGCCAGCAGCTCACGCCCCTCTAGCGGGGGAGCGGTTCCGTCACGAACGCAGTATTTT. Its protein is CASSSRPSSGGAVPSRTQYF.

This clone was counted a few times. The V call is TRBV5-4, the J call TRBJ1-2; the D gene is possibly TRBD1 (5 bases). V was trimmed by 4 bases and J by 3 bases, leaving 13 bases between them. The CDR3 covers 14 residues. Germline lookup yields CDR1 SGHNT and CDR2 YYREEE (reference sequence). This CDR3 is CASSMDLGDYGYTF. DNA for the CDR3: TGTGCCAGCAGCATGGACCTAGGGGACTATGGCTACACCTTC.

The chain recombines TRBV7-3 with TRBJ2-3; 16 positions match TRBD2. V was pared by 5 bases and J by 4 bases, with 9 bases of the junction left unmatched. In germline, CDR1 is SGHTA, CDR2 FQGTGA. CDR3 length: 18 residues. CDR3 sequence reads: CASSPQGLAGGRSDTQYF. The DNA for the CDR3 is TGTGCCAGCAGCCCCCAGGGACTAGCGGGGGGGAGATCAGATACGCAGTATTTT.

This clone showed up just a few times. The gene calls are TRBV19 and TRBJ1-1; 9 nucleotides agree with TRBD1. Germline V gene lookup returns CDR1 LNHDA and CDR2 SQIVND (reference sequence). The CDR3 has 16 residues. After removal of 3 bases from V and 4 bases from J, the junction contained 9 bases not matched to a gene. DNA of the CDR3: TGTGCCAGTAGTATGAATCCGGGACAGGGCAGCACTGAAGCTTTCTTT. Translation gives CASSMNPGQGSTEAFF.

The chain couples TRBV5-6 to TRBJ1-3, with D perhaps matching TRBD1 (5 bases). V dropped 4 bases and J dropped 0 bases, with 14 bases sitting between them. Germline CDR1 and CDR2: SGHDT and YYEEEE. The CDR3 is 16 amino acids. CDR3 sequence: CASSGRDGHSGNTIYF. In DNA form, the CDR3 reads TGTGCCAGCAGCGGGCGGGACGGCCACTCTGGAAACACCATATATTTT.

This clone was found once. The V call is TRBV4-1, the J call TRBJ1-3; D uncertain. This CDR3 is 15 amino acids long. Trimming took 1 base from V and 0 from J, leaving 7 bases between them. Germline V gene sequence: CDR1 MGHRA, CDR2 YSYEKL. CDR3 sequence (DNA): TGCGCCAGCAGCCAAGTCACAAGCTCTGGAAACACCATATATTTT. It translates to CASSQVTSSGNTIYF.

V and J are TRBV6-2 or TRBV6-3 and TRBJ1-2; tentatively, D is TRBD1 (6 bases). CDR1 and CDR2 (germline): MNHEY, SVGEGT. The CDR3 is 12 residues long. Trimming removed 0 bases from V and 13 bases from J, with 12 bases in between. CDR3 residues: CASSYSGQTPTF. CDR3 in DNA: TGTGCCAGCAGTTACTCAGGACAGACTCCCACCTTC.

The chain is built from TRBV11-1 and TRBJ2-1; D perhaps matches TRBD2 (6 bases). Trimming shortened V by 3 bases and J by 1 base, and 7 bases separated the two germline ends. The CDR3 has 14 residues. The germline V gene has CDR1 SGHAT and CDR2 FQDESV (reference sequence). CDR3 region: CASSFRGSYNEQFF. The CDR3 DNA reads TGTGCCAGCAGCTTCCGGGGGTCCTACAATGAGCAGTTCTTC.

The chain links TRBV6-2 or TRBV6-3 to TRBJ1-5; D perhaps matches TRBD1 (6 bases). V was shortened by 6 bases and J by 4 bases, with 13 bases between the two germline ends. Germline V lookup: CDR1 MNHEY, CDR2 SVGEGT. The CDR3 length is 14 residues. CDR3 residues: CASSPAGQNQPQHF. CDR3 bases: TGTGCCAGCAGCCCCGCCGGACAGAATCAGCCCCAGCATTTT.

The chain links TRBV6-1 to TRBJ1-2, with TRBD1 identical over 12 bases. Germline V lookup: CDR1 MNHNS, CDR2 SASEGT. V lost 1 base to trimming and J lost 7 bases; unmatched junction nucleotides: 7. The CDR3 runs to 16 residues. CDR3 sequence: CASSEGRDRGRGGYTF. The CDR3, as DNA: TGTGCCAGCAGTGAAGGAAGGGACAGGGGGCGCGGTGGCTACACCTTC.

This sequence joins TRBV2 and TRBJ1-5, with 8 positions matching TRBD1. The germline gives CDR1 SNHLY, CDR2 FYNNEI. After removal of 5 bases from V and 5 bases from J, the junction contained 5 bases not matched to a gene. CDR3 length: 14 amino acids. In nucleotides, the CDR3 is TGTGCCAGCAGTCCGGACAGGGACTATCAGCCCCAGCATTTT. This codes for CASSPDRDYQPQHF.

The chain carries TRBV5-6 and TRBJ1-5; 9 bases map to TRBD1. There are 16 residues in the CDR3. In germline, CDR1 is SGHDT, CDR2 YYEEEE. V lost 4 bases to trimming and J lost 5 bases; unmatched junction nucleotides: 10. This CDR3 reads CASSAFGTGSYQPQHF. DNA for the CDR3: TGTGCCAGCAGCGCTTTCGGGACAGGGAGTTATCAGCCCCAGCATTTT.

V and J are TRBV28 and TRBJ1-4; D gene ambiguous. V dropped 7 bases and J dropped 4 bases, with 16 bases sitting between them. CDR1 is MDHEN and CDR2 is SYDVKM in the germline V gene. The CDR3 consists of 15 residues. CDR3 sequence: CASTVRGPGNEKLFF. CDR3 DNA: TGTGCCAGCACCGTGCGGGGTCCGGGTAATGAAAAACTGTTTTTT.

J is TRBJ1-5 and V is TRBV9, with a weak D call TRBD1 (6 bases). Trimming removed 4 bases at V and 0 bases at J, with 11 bases between. The CDR3 has 15 residues. Germline assignment: CDR1 SGDLS and CDR2 YYNGEE. The CDR3 DNA reads TGTGCCAGCAGCCTAGCAGGGGATAGCAATCAGCCCCAGCATTTT. This translates into CASSLAGDSNQPQHF.